The present entry profiles one TCR beta chain with its context. Its antigen is undetermined. This entry comes from a study of T cell clones after liver transplantation. Across the study: TCRbeta sequencing after a pre-transplant mixed lymphocyte reaction identified graft-donor-reactive clones, later tracked in post-transplant blood.

Repertoires were generated with immunoSEQ multiplex PCR, while TCRdb's copy carries only in-frame clones and drops some. This table holds approximately 65,000 clones, 90% to 95% found once. V shed 1 base, J shed 2 bases, and the junction held 4 bases outside the gene matches. From germline, CDR1 is SGDLS and CDR2 YYNGEE. This CDR3 spans 16 amino acids. General study results and limits: Rather than being deleted, graft donor-reactive T cells may have moved into the graft.

The clonotype was recovered from a human patient who received a liver transplant. Some of the T cells might come from the graft donor. The rearrangement links TRBV9 to TRBJ2-2, with 8 bases matching TRBD1. The sequencing used CD4+ T cells from blood, collected about 25 months after liver transplant. The CDR3 sequence is CASSVLSGGNTGELFF. In DNA form, the CDR3 reads TGTGCCAGCAGCGTATTATCAGGGGGCAACACCGGGGAGCTGTTTTTT.